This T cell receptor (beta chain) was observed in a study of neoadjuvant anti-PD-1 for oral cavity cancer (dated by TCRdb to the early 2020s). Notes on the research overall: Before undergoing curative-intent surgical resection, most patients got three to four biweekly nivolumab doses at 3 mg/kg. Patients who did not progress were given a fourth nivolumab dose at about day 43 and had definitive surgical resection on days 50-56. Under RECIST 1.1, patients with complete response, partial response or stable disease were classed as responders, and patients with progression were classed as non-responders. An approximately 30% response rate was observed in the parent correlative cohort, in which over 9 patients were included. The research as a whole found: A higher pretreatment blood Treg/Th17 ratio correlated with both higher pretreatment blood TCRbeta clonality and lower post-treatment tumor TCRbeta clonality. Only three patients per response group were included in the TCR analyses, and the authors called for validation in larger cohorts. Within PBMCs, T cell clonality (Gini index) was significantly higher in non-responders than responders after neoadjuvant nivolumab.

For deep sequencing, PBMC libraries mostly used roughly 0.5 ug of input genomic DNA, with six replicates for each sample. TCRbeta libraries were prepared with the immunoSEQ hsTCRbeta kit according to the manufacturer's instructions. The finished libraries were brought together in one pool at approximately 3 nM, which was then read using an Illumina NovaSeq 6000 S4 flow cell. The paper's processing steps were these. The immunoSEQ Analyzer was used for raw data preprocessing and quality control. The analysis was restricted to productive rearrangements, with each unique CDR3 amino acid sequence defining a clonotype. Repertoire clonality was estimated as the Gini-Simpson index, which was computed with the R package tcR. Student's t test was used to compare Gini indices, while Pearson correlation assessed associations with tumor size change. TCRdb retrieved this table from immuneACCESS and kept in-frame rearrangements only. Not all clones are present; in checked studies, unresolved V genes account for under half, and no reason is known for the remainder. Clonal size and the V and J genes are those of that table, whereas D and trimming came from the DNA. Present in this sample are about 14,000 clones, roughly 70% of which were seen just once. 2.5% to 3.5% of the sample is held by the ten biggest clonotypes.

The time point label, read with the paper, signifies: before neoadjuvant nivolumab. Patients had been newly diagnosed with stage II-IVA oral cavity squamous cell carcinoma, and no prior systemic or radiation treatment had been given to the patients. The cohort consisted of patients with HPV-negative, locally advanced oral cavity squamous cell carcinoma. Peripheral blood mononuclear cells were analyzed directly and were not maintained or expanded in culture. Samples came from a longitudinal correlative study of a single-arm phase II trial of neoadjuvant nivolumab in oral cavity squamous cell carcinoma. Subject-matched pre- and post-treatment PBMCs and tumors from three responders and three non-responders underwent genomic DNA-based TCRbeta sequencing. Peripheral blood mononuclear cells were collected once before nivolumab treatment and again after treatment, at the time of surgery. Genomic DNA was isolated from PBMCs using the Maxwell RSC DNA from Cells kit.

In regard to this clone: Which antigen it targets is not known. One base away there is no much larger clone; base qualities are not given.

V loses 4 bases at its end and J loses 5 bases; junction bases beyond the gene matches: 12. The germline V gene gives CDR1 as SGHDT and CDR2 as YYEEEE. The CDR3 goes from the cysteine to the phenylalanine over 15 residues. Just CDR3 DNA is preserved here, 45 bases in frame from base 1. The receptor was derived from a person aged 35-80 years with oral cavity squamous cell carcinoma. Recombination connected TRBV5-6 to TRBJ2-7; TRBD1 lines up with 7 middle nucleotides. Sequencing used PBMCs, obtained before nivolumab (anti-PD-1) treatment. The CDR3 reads CASSAAPTGLDEQYF. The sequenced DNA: TGTGCCAGCAGCGCCGCCCCGACAGGGCTCGACGAGCAGTACTTC.